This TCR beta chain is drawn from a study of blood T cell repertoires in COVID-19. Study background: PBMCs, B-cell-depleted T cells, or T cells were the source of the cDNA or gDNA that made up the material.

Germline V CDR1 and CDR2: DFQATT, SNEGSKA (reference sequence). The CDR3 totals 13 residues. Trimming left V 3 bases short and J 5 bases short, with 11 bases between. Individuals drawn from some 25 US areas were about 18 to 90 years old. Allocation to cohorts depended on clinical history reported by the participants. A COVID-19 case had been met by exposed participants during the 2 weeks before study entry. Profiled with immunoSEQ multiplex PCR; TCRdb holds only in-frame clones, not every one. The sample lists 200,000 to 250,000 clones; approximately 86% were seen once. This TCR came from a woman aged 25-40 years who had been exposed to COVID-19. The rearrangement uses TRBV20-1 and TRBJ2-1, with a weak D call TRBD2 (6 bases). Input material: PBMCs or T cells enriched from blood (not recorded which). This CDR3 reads CSASRGGDNEQFF. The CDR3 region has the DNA TGCAGTGCTAGTAGGGGAGGAGACAATGAGCAGTTCTTC.